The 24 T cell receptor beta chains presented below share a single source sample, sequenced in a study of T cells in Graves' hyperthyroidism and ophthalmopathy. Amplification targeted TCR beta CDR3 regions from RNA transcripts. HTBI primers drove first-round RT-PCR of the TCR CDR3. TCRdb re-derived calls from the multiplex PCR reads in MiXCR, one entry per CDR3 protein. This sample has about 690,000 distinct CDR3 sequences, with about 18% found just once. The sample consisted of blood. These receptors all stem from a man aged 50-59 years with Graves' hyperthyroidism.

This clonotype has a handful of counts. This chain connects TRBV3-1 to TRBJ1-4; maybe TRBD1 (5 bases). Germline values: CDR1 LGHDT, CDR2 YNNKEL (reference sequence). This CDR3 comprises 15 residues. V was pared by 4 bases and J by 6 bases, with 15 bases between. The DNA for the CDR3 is TGTGCCAGCAGCCCCCCGCCGGGGGTTCATGAAAAACTGTTTTTT. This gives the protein CASSPPPGVHEKLFF.

CDR3 residues: CAIAEESLAGAGTQYF. DNA for the CDR3: TGTGCCATCGCTGAGGAATCACTAGCGGGAGCCGGGACCCAGTACTTC. The V gene is TRBV10-3, the J gene TRBJ2-5, with 11 bases aligning to TRBD2. CDR1 and CDR2 from the germline V gene are ENHRY and SYGVKD. This CDR3 contains 16 residues. V shed 8 bases and J 7 bases; nucleotides not matched to a gene: 15.

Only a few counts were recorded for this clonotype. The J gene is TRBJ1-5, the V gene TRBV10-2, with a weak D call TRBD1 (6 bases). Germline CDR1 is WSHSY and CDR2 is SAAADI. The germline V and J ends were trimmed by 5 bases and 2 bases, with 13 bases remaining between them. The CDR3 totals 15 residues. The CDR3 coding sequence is TGCGCCAGCAGTTTGGACAGCCACGGCAATCAGCCCCAGCATTTT. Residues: CASSLDSHGNQPQHF.

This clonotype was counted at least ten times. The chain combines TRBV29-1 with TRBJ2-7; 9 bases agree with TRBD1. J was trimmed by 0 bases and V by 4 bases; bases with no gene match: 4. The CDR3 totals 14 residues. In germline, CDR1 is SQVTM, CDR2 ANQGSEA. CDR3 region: CSVGGQGISYEQYF. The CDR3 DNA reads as TGCAGCGTTGGAGGACAGGGGATCTCCTACGAGCAGTACTTC.

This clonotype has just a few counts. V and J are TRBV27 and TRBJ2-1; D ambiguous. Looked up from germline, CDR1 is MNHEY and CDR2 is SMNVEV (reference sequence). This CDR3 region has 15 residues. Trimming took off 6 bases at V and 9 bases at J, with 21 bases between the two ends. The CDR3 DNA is TGTGCCAGCAGCGAGTCAGCGCCACTTAGTAGTGAGCAGTTCTTC. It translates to CASSESAPLSSEQFF.

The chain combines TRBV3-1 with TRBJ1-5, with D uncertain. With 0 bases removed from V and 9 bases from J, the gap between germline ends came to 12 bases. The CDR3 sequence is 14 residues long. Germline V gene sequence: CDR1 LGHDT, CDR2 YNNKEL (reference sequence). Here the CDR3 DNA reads TGTGCCAGCAGCCAAGACCACTTAAAGGGGCCCCAGCATTTT. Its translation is CASSQDHLKGPQHF.

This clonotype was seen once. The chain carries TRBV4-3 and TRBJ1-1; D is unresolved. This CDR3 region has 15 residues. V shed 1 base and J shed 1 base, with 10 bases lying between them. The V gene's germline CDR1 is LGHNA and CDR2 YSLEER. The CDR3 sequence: CASSQVPGSNTEAFF. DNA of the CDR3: TGCGCCAGCAGCCAAGTGCCGGGCTCGAACACTGAAGCTTTCTTT.

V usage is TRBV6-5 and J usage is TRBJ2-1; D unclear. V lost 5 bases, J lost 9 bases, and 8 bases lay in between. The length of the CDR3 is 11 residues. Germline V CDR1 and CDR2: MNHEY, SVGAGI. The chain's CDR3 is CASSTRIEQFF. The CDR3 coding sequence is TGTGCCAGCAGTACAAGGATTGAGCAGTTCTTC.

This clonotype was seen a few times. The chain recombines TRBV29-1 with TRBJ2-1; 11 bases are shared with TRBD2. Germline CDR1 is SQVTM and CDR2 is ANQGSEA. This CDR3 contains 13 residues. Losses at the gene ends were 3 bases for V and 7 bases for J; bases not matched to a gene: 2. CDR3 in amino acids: CSVDSSGRNEQFF. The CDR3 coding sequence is TGCAGCGTTGATTCTAGCGGGAGGAATGAGCAGTTCTTC.

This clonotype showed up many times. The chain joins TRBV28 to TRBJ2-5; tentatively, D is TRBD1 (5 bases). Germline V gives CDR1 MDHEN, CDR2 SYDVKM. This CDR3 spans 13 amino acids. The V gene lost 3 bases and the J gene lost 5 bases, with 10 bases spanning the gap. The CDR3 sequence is CASSFQGSETQYF. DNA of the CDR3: TGTGCCAGCAGTTTTCAGGGATCGGAGACCCAGTACTTC.

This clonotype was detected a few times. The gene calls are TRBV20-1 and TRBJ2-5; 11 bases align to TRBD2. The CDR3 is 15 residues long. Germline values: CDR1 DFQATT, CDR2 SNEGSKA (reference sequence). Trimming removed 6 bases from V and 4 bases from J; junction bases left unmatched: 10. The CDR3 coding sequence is TGCAGTGCCAAGCAACTAGCGGGAGTGATAGAGACCCAGTACTTC. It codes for CSAKQLAGVIETQYF.

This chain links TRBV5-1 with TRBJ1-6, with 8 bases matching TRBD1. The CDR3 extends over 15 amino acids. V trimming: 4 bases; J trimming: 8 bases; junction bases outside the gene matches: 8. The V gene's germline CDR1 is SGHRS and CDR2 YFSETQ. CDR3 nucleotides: TGCGCCAGCAGCGGACAGGGAAGAAGGGATTCACCCCTCCACTTT. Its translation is CASSGQGRRDSPLHF.

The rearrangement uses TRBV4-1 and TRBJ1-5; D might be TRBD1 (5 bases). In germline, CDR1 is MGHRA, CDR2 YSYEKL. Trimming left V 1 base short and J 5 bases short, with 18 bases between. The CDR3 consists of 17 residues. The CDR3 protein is CASSQVGGTVLYQPQHF. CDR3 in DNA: TGCGCCAGCAGCCAAGTCGGCGGGACCGTTCTTTATCAGCCCCAGCATTTT.

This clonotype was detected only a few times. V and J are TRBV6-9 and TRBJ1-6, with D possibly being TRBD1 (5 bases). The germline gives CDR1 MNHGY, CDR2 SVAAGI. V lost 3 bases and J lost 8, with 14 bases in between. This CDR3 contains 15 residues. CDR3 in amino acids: CASSYEGRWDSPLHF. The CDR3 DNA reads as TGTGCCAGCAGTTACGAGGGGCGGTGGGATTCACCCCTCCACTTT.

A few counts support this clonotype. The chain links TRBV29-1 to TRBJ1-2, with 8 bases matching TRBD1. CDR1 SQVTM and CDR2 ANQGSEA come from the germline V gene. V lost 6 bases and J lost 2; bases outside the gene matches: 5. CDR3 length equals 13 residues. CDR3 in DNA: TGCAGCGTCGTGGACAGGGTGAACTATGGCTACACCTTC. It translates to CSVVDRVNYGYTF. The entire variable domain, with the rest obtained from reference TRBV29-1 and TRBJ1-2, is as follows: SAVISQKPSRDICQRGTSLTIQCQVDSQVTMMFWYRQQPGQSLTLIATANQGSEATYESGFVIDKFPISRPNLTFSTLTVSNMSPEDSSIYLCSVVDRVNYGYTFGSGTRLTVV.

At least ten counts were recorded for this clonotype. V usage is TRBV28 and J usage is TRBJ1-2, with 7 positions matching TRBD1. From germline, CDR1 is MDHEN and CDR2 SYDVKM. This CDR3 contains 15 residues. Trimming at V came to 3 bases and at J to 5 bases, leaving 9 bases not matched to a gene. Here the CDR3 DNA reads TGTGCCAGCAGTTTGTTAACAGGGGAATTATATGGCTACACCTTC. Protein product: CASSLLTGELYGYTF.

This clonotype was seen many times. CDR3 region: CASSRRTASGRGEQFF. The CDR3 region has the DNA TGTGCCAGCAGCCGGCGTACGGCTAGCGGGAGGGGTGAGCAGTTCTTC. The chain joins TRBV11-3 to TRBJ2-1; 12 nucleotides align to TRBD2. Germline CDR1 reads SGHNT; CDR2 reads YENEEA. The CDR3 consists of 16 residues. V gave up 5 bases and J gave up 9 bases; unmatched junction bases: 11. The full variable domain, rest sourced from reference TRBV11-3 and TRBJ2-1, is EAGVVQSPRYKIIEKKQPVAFWCNPISGHNTLYWYLQNLGQGPELLIRYENEEAVDDSQLPKDRFSAERLKGVDSTLKIQPAELGDSAVYLCASSRRTASGRGEQFFGPGTRLTVL.

CDR3 residues: CASSYSRQETQYF. The CDR3 bases are TGTGCCAGCAGTTACTCCAGGCAAGAGACCCAGTACTTC. The V call is TRBV6-2 or TRBV6-3, the J call TRBJ2-5; D ambiguous. CDR1 MNHEY and CDR2 SVGEGT come from the germline V gene. V lost 0 bases and J lost 2, with 4 bases in between. This CDR3 is 13 amino acids long.

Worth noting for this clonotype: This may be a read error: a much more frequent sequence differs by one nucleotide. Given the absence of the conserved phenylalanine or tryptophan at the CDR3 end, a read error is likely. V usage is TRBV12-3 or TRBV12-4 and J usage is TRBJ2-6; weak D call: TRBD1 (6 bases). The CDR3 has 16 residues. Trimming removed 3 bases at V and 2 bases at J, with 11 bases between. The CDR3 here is CASSLTTGPGANVLTI. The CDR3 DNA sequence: TGTGCCAGCAGTTTGACTACAGGGCCTGGGGCCAACGTCCTGACTATC.

CDR3 sequence reads: CASKGGQGAYEQYF. Here the CDR3 DNA reads TGTGCCAGCAAAGGGGGACAGGGGGCCTACGAGCAGTACTTC. The genes are TRBV6-1 and TRBJ2-7; 11 bases align to TRBD1. Germline-derived CDR1 and CDR2 are MNHNS and SASEGT. The CDR3 has 14 amino acids. The junction had 4 bases not matched to a gene; V was cut back by 7 bases and J by 2 bases.

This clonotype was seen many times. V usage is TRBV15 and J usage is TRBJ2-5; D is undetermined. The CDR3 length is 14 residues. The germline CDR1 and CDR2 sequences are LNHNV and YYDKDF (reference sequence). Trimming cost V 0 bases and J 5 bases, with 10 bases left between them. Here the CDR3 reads CATSRDRGGETQYF. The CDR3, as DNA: TGTGCCACCAGCAGAGATCGCGGTGGGGAGACCCAGTACTTC. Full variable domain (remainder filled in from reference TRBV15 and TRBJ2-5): DAMVIQNPRYQVTQFGKPVTLSCSQTLNHNVMYWYQQKSSQAPKLLFHYYDKDFNNEADTPDNFQSRRPNTSFCFLDIRSPGLGDTAMYLCATSRDRGGETQYFGPGTRLLVL.

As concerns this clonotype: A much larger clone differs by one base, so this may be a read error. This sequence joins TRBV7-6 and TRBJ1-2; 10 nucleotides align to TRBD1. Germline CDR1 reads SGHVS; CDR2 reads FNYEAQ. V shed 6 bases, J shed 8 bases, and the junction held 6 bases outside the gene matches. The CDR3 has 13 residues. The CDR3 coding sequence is TGTGCCAGCAGGTTTGGGACAGGGGAGGGCTACACCTTC. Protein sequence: CASRFGTGEGYTF.

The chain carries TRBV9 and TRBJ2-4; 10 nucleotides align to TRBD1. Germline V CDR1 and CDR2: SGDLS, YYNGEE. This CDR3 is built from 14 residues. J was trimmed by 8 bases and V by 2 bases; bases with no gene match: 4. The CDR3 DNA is TGTGCCAGCAGCGTGACCGGGACAGGGGACATTCAGTACTTC. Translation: CASSVTGTGDIQYF.

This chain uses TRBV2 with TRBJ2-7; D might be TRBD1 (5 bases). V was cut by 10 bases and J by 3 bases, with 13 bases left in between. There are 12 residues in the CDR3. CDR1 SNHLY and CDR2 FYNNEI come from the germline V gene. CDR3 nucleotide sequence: TGTGCCACAGGCTCCCAGGGCTACGAGCAGTACTTC. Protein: CATGSQGYEQYF. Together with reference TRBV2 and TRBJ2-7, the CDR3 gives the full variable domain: EPEVTQTPSHQVTQMGQEVILRCVPISNHLYFYWYRQILGQKVEFLVSFYNNEISEKSEIFDDQFSVERPDGSNFTLKIRSTKLEDSAMYFCATGSQGYEQYFGPGTRLTVT.